The present TCR beta chain was sequenced within a study of CD8+ T cells in alopecia areata. Findings and caveats of the study: Tofacitinib yielded significantly lower scalp clonality and fewer expanded CD8+ clones among the top 100. The study also sequences resident alphabeta T cells of normal skin in scalp samples.

Following extraction, RNA underwent reverse transcription to cDNA, which served as the sequencing template. Sequenced by immunoSEQ multiplex PCR; TCRdb stores in-frame clones only, minus some. The repertoire holds under 150,000 clones, with around three fifths as singletons. On this clone: The antigen is unknown.

Indicated treatment: oral pan-JAK inhibitor, 5-10 mg twice daily. The V gene end was trimmed by 2 bases and the J gene end by 0 bases; junction bases not matched to a gene: 4. CDR3 length equals 16 residues. Per the germline V gene, CDR1 is MNHNS and CDR2 is SASEGT. This sequence originates from a human donor with alopecia areata. The gene calls are TRBV6-1 and TRBJ2-4; 7 bases map to TRBD2. The input for sequencing was CD4+ T cells sorted from blood, taken at week 24, from a patient treated with tofacitinib. The CDR3 spells CASSEQAGLAKNIQYF. The CDR3 nucleotides read TGTGCCAGCAGTGAACAAGCGGGGTTAGCCAAAAACATTCAGTACTTC.